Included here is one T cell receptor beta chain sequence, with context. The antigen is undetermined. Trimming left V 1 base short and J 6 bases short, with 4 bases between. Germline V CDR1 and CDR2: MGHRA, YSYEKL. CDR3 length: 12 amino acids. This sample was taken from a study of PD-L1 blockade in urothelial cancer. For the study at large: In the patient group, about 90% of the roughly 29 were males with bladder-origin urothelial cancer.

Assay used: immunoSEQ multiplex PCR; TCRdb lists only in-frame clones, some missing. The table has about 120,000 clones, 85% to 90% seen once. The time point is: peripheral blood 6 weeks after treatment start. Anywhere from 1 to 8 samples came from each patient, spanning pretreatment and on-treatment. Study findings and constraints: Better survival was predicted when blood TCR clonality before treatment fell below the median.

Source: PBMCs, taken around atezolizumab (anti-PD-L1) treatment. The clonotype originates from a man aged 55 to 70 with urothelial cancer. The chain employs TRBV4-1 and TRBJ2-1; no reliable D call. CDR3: CASSQAINEQFF. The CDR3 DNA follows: TGCGCCAGCAGCCAAGCAATCAATGAGCAGTTCTTC.